The text below deals with one TCR beta chain. The record originates from a study of T cells after posttransplantation cyclophosphamide. Measured with immunoSEQ multiplex PCR; TCRdb has only the in-frame clones, and not every one. The data contain 15,000 to 20,000 clones, 75% to 90% of them seen just once; the ten biggest clones take up roughly 28%. Controls had myeloablative marrow grafts with methotrexate and calcineurin inhibitor, sampled at 1 year. The germline CDR1 and CDR2 sequences are MRHNA and SNTAGT. V lost 7 bases, J lost 0 bases, and 15 bases stayed unmatched. The CDR3 loop spans 18 amino acids.

The sample here was PBMCs, taken after allogeneic stem cell transplant with calcineurin inhibitor and methotrexate. The receptor comes from a female patient between 18 and 30 years old who received an allogeneic stem cell transplant from an unrelated donor, was CMV-positive, and had acute and chronic GVHD. Among the T cells, some may be from the graft donor. The genes are TRBV6-4 and TRBJ1-5; the match to TRBD1 covers 7 bases. The CDR3 DNA reads TGTGCCAGCACCAGACGCCGGGACAGCCAATATAGCAATCAGCCCCAGCATTTT. This codes for CASTRRRDSQYSNQPQHF.